This is a list of T cell receptor beta chains from one sample in a study of blood T cell repertoires in COVID-19. The data were produced by immunoSEQ multiplex PCR, yet TCRdb's version contains in-frame clones alone and is incomplete. This table has around 300,000 clones, around nine tenths appearing once. Sequencing was carried out using peripheral blood. Every receptor here comes from a woman in her 70s with COVID-19, enrolled during active disease. CDR3s include the opening cysteine and the closing phenylalanine or tryptophan. The order of the fields is clone size, V gene, CDR3 protein. Clone size appears in some rows only: once, few, many, or a class for an expanded clone.

abundance: once; v_gene: TRBV5-1; CDR3aa: CASSLTSWSQETQYF
abundance: NA; v_gene: TRBV29-1; CDR3aa: CSVEDPGGGGGGYTF
abundance: NA; v_gene: TRBV4-1; CDR3aa: CASSPIQGPSTDTQYF
abundance: NA; v_gene: TRBV4-2; CDR3aa: CASSQDWGQGHTEAFF
abundance: once; v_gene: TRBV29-1; CDR3aa: CSVGRTGENIQYF
abundance: NA; v_gene: TRBV6-5; CDR3aa: CASCRGGNTEAFF
abundance: NA; v_gene: TRBV6-5; CDR3aa: CASSKSGVQETQYF
abundance: once; v_gene: TRBV2; CDR3aa: CASSEAGQTYNEQFF
abundance: NA; v_gene: TRBV6-6; CDR3aa: CASIFNRGQSPLHF
abundance: NA; v_gene: TRBV9; CDR3aa: CASSPRDRAYNEQFF
abundance: NA; v_gene: TRBV6-1; CDR3aa: CASSDLTGGYSPLHF
abundance: NA; v_gene: TRBV7-9; CDR3aa: CASSFTGVDQPQHF
abundance: NA; v_gene: TRBV5-6; CDR3aa: CASSLGQEGTEAFF
abundance: NA; v_gene: TRBV4-2; CDR3aa: CASSQARTVYNSPLHF
abundance: NA; v_gene: TRBV19; CDR3aa: CASSLTGVSADTQYF